Each of the 19 T cell receptor beta chains below was sequenced from the same sample in a study of OX40 agonist ivuxolimab in advanced cancers. Clones were read by immunoSEQ multiplex PCR, and TCRdb kept only the in-frame ones, dropping some. The sample contains tens of thousands of clones, 80% to 90% of which appear only once. The input for sequencing was CD4+ or CD8+ T cells sorted from blood, taken in a trial of the OX40 agonist ivuxolimab. Receptor source: an adult with an advanced solid tumor such as melanoma, head and neck, liver or kidney cancer.

This chain uses TRBV28 with TRBJ1-1; D is possibly TRBD1 (5 bases). The CDR3 covers 14 residues. Trimming took 2 bases from V and 4 from J, leaving 11 bases between them. Germline CDR1 and CDR2: MDHEN and SYDVKM. CDR3 DNA: TGTGCCAGCAGTTTACGGGGGGGACTCACTGAAGCTTTCTTT. Amino acid sequence: CASSLRGGLTEAFF. The entire variable domain, with the rest obtained from reference TRBV28 and TRBJ1-1, is as follows: DVKVTQSSRYLVKRTGEKVFLECVQDMDHENMFWYRQDPGLGLRLIYFSYDVKMKEKGDIPEGYSVSREKKERFSLILESASTNQTSMYLCASSLRGGLTEAFFGQGTRLTVV.

This clone was counted a single time. This chain links TRBV7-2 with TRBJ2-2; D is unresolved. CDR1 and CDR2 from the germline V gene are SGHTA and FQGNSA. This CDR3 has 14 amino acids. With 3 bases removed from V and 6 bases from J, the gap between germline ends came to 11 bases. CDR3: CASSFEAVAGELFF. The CDR3 DNA reads as TGTGCCAGCAGCTTTGAGGCAGTAGCCGGGGAGCTGTTTTTT.

This chain connects TRBV5-1 to TRBJ1-2; TRBD1 agrees at 7 bases. The CDR3 loop spans 14 amino acids. J was trimmed by 5 bases and V by 5 bases; bases with no gene match: 9. Germline CDR1 is SGHRS and CDR2 is YFSETQ. The CDR3 loop is CASRAGTAIYGYTF. The CDR3 region has the DNA TGCGCCAGCAGAGCCGGGACAGCAATTTATGGCTACACCTTC.

This chain links TRBV5-1 with TRBJ2-1; D may correspond to TRBD1 or TRBD2 (5 bases each). The CDR3 runs 14 residues. Trimming pared 4 bases from V and 8 bases from J, leaving 16 bases between. Germline V gene lookup returns CDR1 SGHRS and CDR2 YFSETQ. The DNA for the CDR3 is TGCGCCAGCAGCAGGGGAAGAGGGTGGTATGAGCAGTTCTTC. Protein: CASSRGRGWYEQFF. Full variable domain (outside the CDR3, taken from reference TRBV5-1 and TRBJ2-1): KAGVTQTPRYLIKTRGQQVTLSCSPISGHRSVSWYQQTPGQGLQFLFEYFSETQRNKGNFPGRFSGRQFSNSRSEMNVSTLELGDSALYLCASSRGRGWYEQFFGPGTRLTVL.

This clone has just one count. This sequence joins TRBV9 and TRBJ2-3; no reliable D call. V gave up 0 bases and J gave up 4 bases, with 6 bases separating them. Germline V lookup: CDR1 SGDLS, CDR2 YYNGEE. This CDR3 is 13 amino acids long. For the CDR3, the DNA is TGTGCCAGCAGCGTAGAAGTGGCAGATACGCAGTATTTT. It yields the protein CASSVEVADTQYF.

This clone was observed a handful of times. Other DNA sequences of this sample code for an identical CDR3. The chain has TRBV6-6 and TRBJ1-1, with D perhaps matching TRBD1 (5 bases). With 7 bases removed from V and 1 base from J, the gap between germline ends came to 13 bases. CDR3 length: 14 amino acids. Germline V gives CDR1 MNHNY, CDR2 SVGAGI (reference sequence). For the CDR3, the DNA is TGTGCCAGCACCCCGGGCAGGGCGAACACTGAAGCTTTCTTT. This translates into CASTPGRANTEAFF.

V gene TRBV28 combines with J gene TRBJ2-1, with D possibly TRBD1 on 6 matching bases. V was shortened by 2 bases and J by 7 bases, with 18 bases between the two germline ends. Germline V gives CDR1 MDHEN, CDR2 SYDVKM. The CDR3 consists of 16 residues. CDR3 DNA: TGTGCCAGCAGTTTACCATATCAGGGGCTCGGAAATGAGCAGTTCTTC. Encoded protein: CASSLPYQGLGNEQFF.

The chain combines TRBV29-1 with TRBJ2-5; 8 nucleotides align to TRBD1. The trim removed 6 bases at V and 5 bases at J, leaving 11 bases unmatched. The germline V gene encodes CDR1 SQVTM and CDR2 ANQGSEA. This CDR3 is built from 14 residues. As DNA, the CDR3 is TGCAGCGTCGATAGACAGGGGATGTGGGAGACCCAGTACTTC. This codes for CSVDRQGMWETQYF.

The genes are TRBV2 and TRBJ2-7; D gene ambiguous. V lost 1 base, J lost 0 bases, and 16 bases lay in between. CDR1 and CDR2 (germline): SNHLY, FYNNEI. CDR3 size: 17 residues. As DNA, the CDR3 is TGTGCCAGCAGTGAAGAGGGCCTAGGGCTGAGCTCCTACGAGCAGTACTTC. Amino acid sequence: CASSEEGLGLSSYEQYF.

The V call is TRBV5-4, the J call TRBJ2-1; 8 bases match TRBD2. The germline CDR1 and CDR2 sequences are SGHNT and YYREEE (reference sequence). V gave up 0 bases and J gave up 5 bases; unmatched junction bases: 4. CDR3 size: 15 residues. As DNA, the CDR3 is TGTGCCAGCAGCTTGGCGGGAGGGCCCAACAATGAGCAGTTCTTC. Its translation: CASSLAGGPNNEQFF.

The rearrangement joins TRBV6-4 to TRBJ2-1, with 9 bases that match TRBD2. The CDR3 covers 15 residues. Germline trimming cut 6 bases from V and 1 base from J; bases unmatched to any gene: 4. Per germline, CDR1 MRHNA and CDR2 SNTAGT. The CDR3 region has the DNA TGTGCCAGCAGCGTGGGACTAGCATCCTACAATGAGCAGTTCTTC. This gives the protein CASSVGLASYNEQFF.

The gene calls are TRBV28 and TRBJ2-7; no clear D. CDR3 size: 13 residues. Germline V gives CDR1 MDHEN, CDR2 SYDVKM. Trimming pared 3 bases from V and 2 bases from J, leaving 8 bases between. The CDR3 protein is CASSFPSTYEQYF. CDR3 in DNA: TGTGCCAGCAGTTTCCCCAGTACCTACGAGCAGTACTTC.

The V call is TRBV10-3, the J call TRBJ2-7; no firm D call. CDR3 length: 13 residues. The germline V gene encodes CDR1 ENHRY and CDR2 SYGVKD. Trimming removed 6 bases at V and 2 bases at J, with 11 bases between. For the CDR3, the DNA is TGTGCCATCAGAGGGTCCATAACCTACGAGCAGTACTTC. This sequence encodes CAIRGSITYEQYF.

The rearrangement joins TRBV2 to TRBJ1-1; TRBD1 aligns across 9 bases. The CDR3 consists of 14 residues. Germline CDR1 is SNHLY and CDR2 is FYNNEI. After removal of 7 bases from V and 0 bases from J, the junction contained 3 bases not matched to a gene. CDR3: CASKGQGMNTEAFF. The DNA for the CDR3 is TGTGCCAGCAAAGGACAGGGGATGAACACTGAAGCTTTCTTT.

As to this clone: Its ends do not fully match the called genes, so a read error is possible. Written as DNA, the CDR3 is TGTGCTAGCAGCCTCAGTCGCAGTTCAGATACGCAGTATTTT. Translating it yields CASSLSRSSDTQYF. The chain is built from TRBV7-7 and TRBJ2-3; no reliable D call. CDR1 and CDR2 (germline): SSHAT, FNYEAQ (reference sequence). CDR3 length equals 14 residues. Supplemented by reference TRBV7-7 and TRBJ2-3, the full variable domain reads GAGVSQSPRYKVTKRGQDVTLRCDPISSHATLYWYQQALGQGPEFLTYFNYEAQPDKSGLPSDRFSAERPEGSISTLTIQRTEQRDSAMYRCASSLSRSSDTQYFGPGTRLTVL.

The chain uses TRBV13 and TRBJ2-7, with D perhaps matching TRBD1 or TRBD2 (6 bases each). The CDR3 totals 19 residues. CDR1 PRHDT and CDR2 FYEKMQ come from the germline V gene (reference sequence). V was cut by 2 bases and J by 3 bases, with 26 bases left in between. The DNA for the CDR3 is TGTGCCAGCAGCTTAATATCGGGGGCGGTTTTATCCCCCTACTACGAGCAGTACTTC. Protein sequence: CASSLISGAVLSPYYEQYF.

The chain carries TRBV7-9 and TRBJ1-1; TRBD1 matches at 8 bases. This CDR3 spans 14 amino acids. The germline V gene has CDR1 SEHNR and CDR2 FQNEAQ (reference sequence). The V segment lost 4 bases and the J segment 0 bases; nucleotides outside the gene matches: 1. The chain's CDR3 is CASSWDRLNTEAFF. The CDR3 DNA follows: TGTGCCAGCAGCTGGGACAGGCTGAACACTGAAGCTTTCTTT.

The chain employs TRBV5-4 and TRBJ2-5, with 11 bases lining up with TRBD1. The germline gives CDR1 SGHNT, CDR2 YYREEE (reference sequence). There are 15 residues in the CDR3. V was clipped by 0 bases and J by 4 bases; unmatched bases: 2. DNA of the CDR3: TGTGCCAGCAGCTTGGCCGGGACAGGGGGAGAGACCCAGTACTTC. Translation gives CASSLAGTGGETQYF.

V usage is TRBV4-2 and J usage is TRBJ2-5; D gene uncertain. The germline V gene encodes CDR1 LGHNA and CDR2 YNFKEQ. This CDR3 has 15 residues. V lost 0 bases and J 2 bases, leaving 10 bases between the germline ends. CDR3 region: CASSQEWQPQETQYF. DNA for the CDR3: TGTGCCAGCAGCCAAGAATGGCAGCCGCAAGAGACCCAGTACTTC.